These 2 T cell receptor beta chains were all obtained from the same sample, sequenced in a study of blood T cells in healthy people across ages. For the second PCR, which ran for about 6 to 12 cycles, a sample-barcoded 5' primer and a J-beta primer mix were used. TCRdb passed the 5' RACE reads through MiXCR, listing each CDR3 protein once. The table lists approximately 800,000 distinct CDR3 sequences, 20% to 25% of them singletons. The same sample was also studied in work on T cells of mothers and their children.

Sequenced material: blood. These receptors all stem from a boy aged 10-17 years in good health.

This chain links TRBV28 with TRBJ1-4; 8 bases are a match to TRBD1. The V segment lost 4 bases and the J segment 2 bases; nucleotides outside the gene matches: 3. The CDR3 is made up of 15 amino acids. The V gene's germline CDR1 is MDHEN and CDR2 SYDVKM. CDR3 DNA sequence: TGTGCCAGCAGTTCAGGGGGCTATACTAATGAAAAACTGTTTTTT. It codes for CASSSGGYTNEKLFF. The full variable domain, completed using reference TRBV28 and TRBJ1-4, is DVKVTQSSRYLVKRTGEKVFLECVQDMDHENMFWYRQDPGLGLRLIYFSYDVKMKEKGDIPEGYSVSREKKERFSLILESASTNQTSMYLCASSSGGYTNEKLFFGSGTQLSVL.

Points on this clonotype: The conserved closing phenylalanine or tryptophan is absent in this CDR3, likely reflecting a read error. The chain carries TRBV24-1 and TRBJ1-2; TRBD1 agrees at 9 bases. The CDR3 totals 15 residues. Germline V CDR1 and CDR2: KGHDR, SFDVKD. With 4 bases clipped from V and 6 bases from J, the junction kept 8 bases outside the gene matches. CDR3 protein: CATSDHPGTGNGYTL. For the CDR3, the DNA is TGTGCCACCAGTGACCATCCCGGGACAGGGAATGGCTACACCCTC.